This TCR beta chain came from a study of T cells in Graves' hyperthyroidism and ophthalmopathy (dated by TCRdb to between 2018 and 2020). A note on the overall study: Peripheral blood samples were taken at the time of initial diagnosis, prior to any treatment. The study also compared thyroid tissue and blood T-cell repertoires from about 6 Graves' hyperthyroidism patients. The 100 or so discovery patients were randomly split 7:3 into training and test sets. Whether ophthalmopathy could be predicted prospectively was tested in an independent validation cohort made up of 18 to 20 hyperthyroidism patients plus 17 patients who later progressed to ophthalmopathy. To identify distinguishing TCR V-J signatures, a discovery cohort of about a hundred patients was used, comprising under 45 with Graves' ophthalmopathy and approximately 57 with stable Graves' hyperthyroidism. The paper reports TCR Vbeta CDR3 sequencing of some 140 peripheral blood samples: approximately 41 ophthalmopathy, roughly 74 hyperthyroidism and around 17 progressor patients. After sampling, hyperthyroidism patients received methimazole starting at 30 mg daily, and ophthalmopathy patients received high-dose intravenous methylprednisolone. Results the study describes overall, beyond this receptor: Most expanded thyroid clonotypes (frequency above 0.001) were also detected in blood, a finding suggesting that blood repertoires may reflect thyroid immune responses. Ophthalmopathy was separated from stable hyperthyroidism by a 13 V-J signature model, with approximately 86% sensitivity and 81% to 82% specificity obtained in cross-validation and 80%/75% obtained in testing. Sample size was not statistically predetermined, and blinding of investigators to group allocation was not performed. In validation, progression to ophthalmopathy was predicted by the model with nearly 71% sensitivity and approximately 78% specificity, a median of around 5.9 months before onset.

This clonotype came up many times. Its antigen target is currently unknown. No much larger clonotype is one base removed from it; base qualities were not supplied. Spanning cysteine to phenylalanine, the CDR3 consists of 15 amino acids. Only the CDR3 region is kept as DNA, spanning 45 bases read in frame from base 1. V drops 1 base and J drops 3 bases, leaving 13 bases in between. The CDR1 and CDR2 encoded by the germline V gene (reference sequence) are DFQATT and SNEGSKA. Ophthalmopathy patients had moderately to severely active disease, Clinical Activity Score of at least 3, NOSPECS grade of at least 4, and duration under 3 months. Exclusion was applied to patients with uncontrolled infections, other autoimmune diseases, pregnancy or lactation. Diagnoses relied on clinical symptoms, serum thyroxine and TRAb, thyroid ultrasound and orbital computed tomography. Ficoll-Paque density gradient centrifugation was used to isolate PBMCs from around 9.1 ml of fresh peripheral blood. Total RNA was extracted using Trizol reagent, and RNA quality was assessed on an Agilent 2100 Bioanalyzer.

The TCR beta CDR3 regions were amplified from RNA transcripts. The TCR CDR3 was subjected to a first round of RT-PCR using the HTBI primer set and the Qiagen OneStep RT-PCR kit. Libraries were constructed in a second round of multiplex PCR, after which size selection and purification were carried out. Paired-end sequencing of the libraries was performed with 100 bp reads on an Illumina HiSeq2000. The published analysis was carried out like this. SOAPnuke was used to process the raw data, removing reads that contained adapters or uncalled bases, had a mean Phred below 15, or lacked an exact match to the constant primer or identifier. COPE v1.2.5 was used to merge high-quality paired reads, and clonotypes were defined as unique nucleotide sequences. MiTCR v1.1 was used to align clonotypes to the IMGT TRBV, TRBD and TRBJ reference segments. Analysis was restricted to V-J combinations with a frequency above 0.0001, which covered 99.2% of repertoires. A TCS score was defined as the ratio of F50 (clonal expansion) to E x V (chaos), with BLOSUM62-based TCRdist applied between CDR3 peptides within each V-J. Welch's t-statistics and random forest reduced 500 to 650 V-J features to 13, which were used in a naive Bayes classifier (R e1071). TCRdb cleaned the public reads at Q25 with fastp, built clones with MiXCR and kept in-frame beta chains. All rows with the same CDR3 protein become a single entry with the most common DNA and genes. TCRdb's processing, not the authors' own work, is the source of the V and J calls. For this sample there are roughly 600,000 distinct CDR3 sequences; about 15% appear just once. Of the sample, around 12% falls within the top ten clones.

The clonotype originates from a woman between 50 and 59 years old with Graves' ophthalmopathy. The chain is made from TRBV20-1 and TRBJ2-1; matching of 5 bases hints at TRBD2 as the D gene. The source material was blood. CDR3 loop: CSARGERNVYNEQFF. The DNA is TGCAGTGCTAGAGGGGAGCGGAACGTCTACAATGAGCAGTTCTTC.